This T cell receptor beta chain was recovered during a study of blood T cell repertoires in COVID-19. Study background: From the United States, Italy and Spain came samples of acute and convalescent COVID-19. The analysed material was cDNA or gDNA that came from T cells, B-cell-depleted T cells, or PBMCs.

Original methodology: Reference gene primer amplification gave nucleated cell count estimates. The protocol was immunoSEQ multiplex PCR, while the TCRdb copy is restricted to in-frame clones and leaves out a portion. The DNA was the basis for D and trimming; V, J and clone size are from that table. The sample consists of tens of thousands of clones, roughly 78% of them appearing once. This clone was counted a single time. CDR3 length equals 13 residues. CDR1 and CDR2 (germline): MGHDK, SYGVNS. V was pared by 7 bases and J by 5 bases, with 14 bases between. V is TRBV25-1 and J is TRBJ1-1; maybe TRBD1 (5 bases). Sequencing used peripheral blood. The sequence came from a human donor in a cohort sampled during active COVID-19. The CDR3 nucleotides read TGTGCCAGCACCGAAAAGGGGCTTACTGAAGCTTTCTTT. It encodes CASTEKGLTEAFF.